This is a list of T cell receptor beta chains from one sample in a study of cytomegalovirus exposure and HLA in healthy donors. The method was immunoSEQ multiplex PCR; TCRdb's version includes in-frame clones alone and lacks a portion of them. This table has around 200,000 clones, more than 80% appearing once. Sequencing was done on a sample of PBMCs. These receptor sequences come from a woman between 45 and 65 years old in good health and CMV-seropositive. Both conserved end residues are part of each CDR3. D genes are given only for firm matches.

V gene: TRBV4-2; J gene: TRBJ2-1; D gene: TRBD2; CDR3 protein: CASSLGGGGAYNEQFF
V gene: TRBV7-9; J gene: TRBJ2-7; D gene: -; CDR3 protein: CSSSSGTPSYEQYF
V gene: TRBV9; J gene: TRBJ2-5; D gene: TRBD2; CDR3 protein: CASSKFSGGAEETQYF
V gene: TRBV6-6; J gene: TRBJ2-1; D gene: TRBD2; CDR3 protein: CVTRTSGYNEQFF
V gene: TRBV27; J gene: TRBJ2-5; D gene: TRBD2; CDR3 protein: CASRRAGGPETQYF
V gene: TRBV7-9; J gene: TRBJ1-2; D gene: TRBD1; CDR3 protein: CASSLDRGWGYTF
V gene: TRBV7-9; J gene: TRBJ2-7; D gene: -; CDR3 protein: CASSIAGQHSYEQYF
V gene: TRBV9; J gene: TRBJ2-2; D gene: -; CDR3 protein: CASSVGGGPGTGELFF
V gene: TRBV21-1; J gene: TRBJ2-2; D gene: -; CDR3 protein: CASSPGDSPRGTTGELFF
V gene: TRBV19; J gene: TRBJ2-3; D gene: TRBD2; CDR3 protein: CASSRGTSGITDTQYF
V gene: TRBV18; J gene: TRBJ2-7; D gene: TRBD1; CDR3 protein: CASSGQGVGTYEQYF
V gene: TRBV5-1; J gene: TRBJ2-4; D gene: -; CDR3 protein: CASSLERKNIQYF
V gene: TRBV9; J gene: TRBJ2-1; D gene: TRBD1; CDR3 protein: CASSAAGTAPNEQFF
V gene: TRBV4-3; J gene: TRBJ2-3; D gene: -; CDR3 protein: CASSQDGRGNTDTQYF
V gene: TRBV19; J gene: TRBJ1-5; D gene: -; CDR3 protein: CATASGGNQPQHF
V gene: TRBV7-9; J gene: TRBJ2-1; D gene: -; CDR3 protein: CASSLDPVGQIFF
V gene: TRBV21-1; J gene: TRBJ2-7; D gene: -; CDR3 protein: CASSSRGTALEQYF
V gene: TRBV6-1; J gene: TRBJ1-5; D gene: TRBD1; CDR3 protein: CASRSDRGGNQPQHF
V gene: TRBV5-1; J gene: TRBJ1-3; D gene: -; CDR3 protein: CASSSQQGPGNTIYF
V gene: TRBV5-4; J gene: TRBJ2-1; D gene: TRBD2; CDR3 protein: CASSSSGGALFF
V gene: TRBV30; J gene: TRBJ1-2; D gene: -; CDR3 protein: CAWERGGSGYTF
V gene: TRBV2; J gene: TRBJ2-1; D gene: TRBD1; CDR3 protein: CAIGQGSYNEQFF
V gene: TRBV6-5; J gene: TRBJ1-1; D gene: -; CDR3 protein: CASSTFGSDTEAFF
V gene: TRBV5-8; J gene: TRBJ1-3; D gene: -; CDR3 protein: CASSNGGGSSGNTIYF
V gene: TRBV7-9; J gene: TRBJ2-3; D gene: -; CDR3 protein: CASSLDNSRADTQYF
V gene: TRBV7-2; J gene: TRBJ2-5; D gene: TRBD2; CDR3 protein: CASTERTSWTETQYF
V gene: TRBV5-6; J gene: TRBJ2-3; D gene: TRBD1; CDR3 protein: CASSLALGTGTDTQYF
V gene: TRBV19; J gene: TRBJ1-5; D gene: TRBD1; CDR3 protein: CASSIGDRVRQPQHF
V gene: TRBV19; J gene: TRBJ1-1; D gene: -; CDR3 protein: CASSIEAGRLRAEAFF
V gene: TRBV28; J gene: TRBJ2-6; D gene: -; CDR3 protein: CASSHAPGTTGANVLTF